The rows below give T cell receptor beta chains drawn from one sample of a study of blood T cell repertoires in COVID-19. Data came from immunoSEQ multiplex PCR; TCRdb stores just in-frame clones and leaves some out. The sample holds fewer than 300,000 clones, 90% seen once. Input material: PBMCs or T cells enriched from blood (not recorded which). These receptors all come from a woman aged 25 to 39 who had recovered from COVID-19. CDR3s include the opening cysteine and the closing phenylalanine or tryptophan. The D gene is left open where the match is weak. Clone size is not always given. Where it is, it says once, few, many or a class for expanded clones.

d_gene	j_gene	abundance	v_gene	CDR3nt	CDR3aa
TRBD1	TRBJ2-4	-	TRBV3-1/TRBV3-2	TGTGCCAGCAGCCAAGATACGTGGGGACAGGATCCCAAAAACATTCAGTACTTC	CASSQDTWGQDPKNIQYF
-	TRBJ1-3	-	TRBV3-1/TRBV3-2	TGTGCCAGCAGCCAGGGGCAGGGCAACACCATATATTTT	CASSQGQGNTIYF
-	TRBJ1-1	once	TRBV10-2	TGCGCCAGCAGTGTAGGAAAGGCAGGGTCGGCGGACACTGAAGCTTTCTTT	CASSVGKAGSADTEAFF
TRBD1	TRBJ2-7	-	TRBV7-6	TGTGCCAGCAGTTATGGACAGGGAACCTACGAGCAGTACTTC	CASSYGQGTYEQYF
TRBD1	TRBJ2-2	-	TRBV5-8	TGTGCCAGCACCCTGACAGGGGGCTCGCCCGGGGAGCTGTTTTTT	CASTLTGGSPGELFF
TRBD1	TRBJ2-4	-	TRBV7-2	TGTGCCAGCAGCAGACAGGGAAGGTCCATTCAGTACTTC	CASSRQGRSIQYF
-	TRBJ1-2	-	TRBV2	TGTGCCAGCAGCCCCGGTCGGGCGGGGGGCTACACCTTC	CASSPGRAGGYTF
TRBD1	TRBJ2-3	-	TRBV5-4	TGTGCCAGCAGCCAACAGGGGGCTGGAGATACGCAGTATTTT	CASSQQGAGDTQYF
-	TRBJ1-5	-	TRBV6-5	TGTGCCAGCGGAACCGGGACTCCCGTTGGAGCCCAGCATTTT	CASGTGTPVGAQHF
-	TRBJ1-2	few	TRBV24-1	TGTGCCACCAGTGCAGGGCCCGATACATTCTATGGCTACACCTTC	CATSAGPDTFYGYTF
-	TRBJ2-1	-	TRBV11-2	TGTGCCAGCAGCTTAGATCCCAACTACAATGAGCAGTTCTTC	CASSLDPNYNEQFF
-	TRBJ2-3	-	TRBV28	TGTGCCAGCAGTTTAACCCGGGTTAGCACAGATACGCAGTATTTT	CASSLTRVSTDTQYF
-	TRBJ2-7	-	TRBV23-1	TGCGCCAGCAGTCAATCATCGGGGAGCTCCTACGAGCAGTACTTC	CASSQSSGSSYEQYF
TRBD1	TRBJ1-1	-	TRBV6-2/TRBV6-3	TGTGCCAGCAGTTACTTAATCCTGGACAGGGGGGTGAACACTGAAGCTTTCTTT	CASSYLILDRGVNTEAFF
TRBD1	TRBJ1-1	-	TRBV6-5	TGTGCCAGCAGTTTAGACAGGGAAAACACTGAAGCTTTCTTT	CASSLDRENTEAFF
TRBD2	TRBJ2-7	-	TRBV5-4	TGTGCCAGCAGTCCTCCCGCCGGGACTAGCGGGAGAGCGGGAACCTACGAGCAGTACTTC	CASSPPAGTSGRAGTYEQYF
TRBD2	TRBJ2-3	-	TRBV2	TGTGCCAGCAGTCCTACCAGCCGGACTAGCGGGAGAACAGATACGCAGTATTTT	CASSPTSRTSGRTDTQYF
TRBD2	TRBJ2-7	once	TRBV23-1	TGCGCCAGCTGGCTAGCGGGAGGGGACGAAACCTACGAGCAGTACTTC	CASWLAGGDETYEQYF
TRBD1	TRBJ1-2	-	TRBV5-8	TGTGCCAGCAGCTTTAGAGGGGGCGCGCATGGCTACACCTTC	CASSFRGGAHGYTF
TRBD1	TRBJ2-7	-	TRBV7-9	TGTGCCAGCAGCCCGGGACAGTATGAATACGAGCAGTACTTC	CASSPGQYEYEQYF
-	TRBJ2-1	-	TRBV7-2	TGTGCCAGCAGCTTAACGCGGGAACTCTCCTACAATGAGCAGTTCTTC	CASSLTRELSYNEQFF
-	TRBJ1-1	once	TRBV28	TGTGCCAGCTTGGTACCCGGCACTGAAGCTTTCTTT	CASLVPGTEAFF
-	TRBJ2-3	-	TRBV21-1	TGTGCCAGCAGCAGGGTAAGGGGACAGGTCACAGATACGCAGTATTTT	CASSRVRGQVTDTQYF
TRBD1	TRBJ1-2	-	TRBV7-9	TGTGCCAGCAGCGATTACAGGGGTAAGGGCTATGGCTACACCTTC	CASSDYRGKGYGYTF
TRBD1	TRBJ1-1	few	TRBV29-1	TGCAGCGCCAGGAGGGGGCGAGACACTGAAGCTTTCTTT	CSARRGRDTEAFF
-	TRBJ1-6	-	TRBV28	TGTGCCAGCAGTTTAGTACGGCGGGATTCACCCCTCCACTTT	CASSLVRRDSPLHF
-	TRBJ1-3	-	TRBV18	TGTGCCAGCTCACCACGATTACAGACTGGAAACACCATATATTTT	CASSPRLQTGNTIYF
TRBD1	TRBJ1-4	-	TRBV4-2	TGTGCCAGCAGCCAAGGACAGGGAAGTAATGAAAAACTGTTTTTT	CASSQGQGSNEKLFF
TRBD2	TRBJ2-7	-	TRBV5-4	TGTGCCAGCAGCTTGCCTGCGGGAGGAAACTCCTACGAGCAGTACTTC	CASSLPAGGNSYEQYF
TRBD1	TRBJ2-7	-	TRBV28	TGTGCCAGCAGTTTATTCGGGACAGGGGGCTACGAGCAGTACTTC	CASSLFGTGGYEQYF
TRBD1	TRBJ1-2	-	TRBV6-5	TGTGCCAGCAGTTTACAGGGGTACTATGGCTACACCTTC	CASSLQGYYGYTF
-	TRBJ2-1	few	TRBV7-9	TGTGCCAGCAGCTTTGGACATATCGAGGAGCAGTTCTTC	CASSFGHIEEQFF
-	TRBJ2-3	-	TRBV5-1	TGCGCCAGCAGCCTGGTGAAACTCACAGATACGCAGTATTTT	CASSLVKLTDTQYF
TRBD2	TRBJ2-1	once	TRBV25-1	TGTGCCAGCAGTGCTCACTACGGGACTAGTGAGCATGAGCAGTTCTTC	CASSAHYGTSEHEQFF
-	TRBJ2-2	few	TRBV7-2	TGTGCCAGCAGCTTAACAGGATACACCGGGGAGCTGTTTTTT	CASSLTGYTGELFF